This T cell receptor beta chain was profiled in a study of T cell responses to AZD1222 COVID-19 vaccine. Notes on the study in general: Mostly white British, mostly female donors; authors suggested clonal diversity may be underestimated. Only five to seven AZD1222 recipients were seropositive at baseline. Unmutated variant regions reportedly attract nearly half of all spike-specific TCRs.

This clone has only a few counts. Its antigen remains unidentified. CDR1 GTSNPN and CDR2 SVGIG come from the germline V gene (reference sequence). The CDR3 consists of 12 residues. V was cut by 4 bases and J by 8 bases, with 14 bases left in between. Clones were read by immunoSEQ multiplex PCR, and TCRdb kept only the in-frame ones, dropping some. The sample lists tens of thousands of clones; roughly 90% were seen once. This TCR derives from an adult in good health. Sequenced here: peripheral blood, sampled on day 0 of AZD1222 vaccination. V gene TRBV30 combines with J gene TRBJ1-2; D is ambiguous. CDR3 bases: TGTGCCTGGATGAGGCCTGGTGACGGCTACACCTTC. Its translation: CAWMRPGDGYTF.